This TCR beta chain was captured by sequencing in a study of shared clonotypes between healthy human individuals (dated by TCRdb to 2018 to 2020). Study-level background: The cohort comprised two women and a few men aged 18 to 49 years. Per donor, leukapheresis produced somewhere between about 0.9 and 9.5 billion PBMCs. To estimate repertoire size and how much clonotype sharing occurs between individuals, the study deeply sequenced the blood TCR repertoires of a handful of healthy adults. For each donor, three plates each were used for CD4 naive and CD4 memory, two plates were used for CD8 naive, and one plate was used for CD8 memory. To increase sequencing depth and limit assay-specific biases, different laboratories used diverse techniques to prepare libraries and sequence TCR repertoires. Study-wide conclusions, independent of this receptor: Sampling was restricted to blood, and TCR repertoires in tissues likely differ from the TCR repertoires found in blood. Approximately 5% of naive CD4, around 3.6% of naive CD8, around 2.3% of memory CD4, and approximately 0.39% of memory CD8 clonotypes were shared across several donors. Pairwise subsampling led to the expectation that sequencing depth would affect the degree of clonotype sharing among donors. Because the study included only a small number of donors, the genetic and exposure-history diversity represented was limited. Rarefaction of sorted-subset datasets indicated incomplete sequencing despite the large sequencing depth. Clonotypes shared by all four sorted-subset donors showed higher generation probabilities than non-shared clonotypes. Estimated clonotype richness was generally larger for naive than for memory subsets.

The CDR3 starts with the cysteine, ends with the phenylalanine, and has 13 residues. Just the 39-base CDR3 DNA is kept, in frame starting at base 1. Using the deep immunoSEQ assay, multiplex PCR amplified TCR CDR3 regions from genomic DNA. Genomic DNA extracted from each cell subset was distributed evenly over all wells of several immunoSEQ 96-well plates, and each plate served as one replicate. For sorted subsets, roughly 0.2 ug genomic DNA, equal to approximately 30,000 T cell genomes, was loaded into each replicate PCR. Purified libraries were quantified with a Qubit 3.0 fluorometer, sized on a Bioanalyzer 2100, and re-quantified with the KAPA Library Quantification kit. A separate single-read 150-cycle Illumina NextSeq 550 flow cell was used to sequence each immunoSEQ 96-well plate. The original methods were these. Because the immunoSEQ output held only junctional sequences and lacked quality scores, the filtering could not match the filtering applied to full-length reads. To assign V/J genes and CDR3, sequences were annotated using PyIR, a Python wrapper for IgBLAST v1.9, with IMGT germline references. Any read was removed if the V/J assignment was weak (E-value above 1e-6), the CDR3 was missing, or the read contained stop codons, out-of-frame junctions, or ambiguous translated residues. V3J clonotypes were defined as sequences sharing an identical inferred V gene, J gene, and CDR3 amino acid sequence. The percentage overlap between two repertoires was calculated by dividing the number of shared unique clonotypes by the size of the smaller repertoire. Repertoire richness was assessed with RTK rarefaction, the Chao1 estimator, and Recon v2.1 estimates of unobserved clonotypes. Generation probabilities for all TCRbeta clonotypes obtained by the gDNA method from a handful of donors were computed using OLGA. What TCRdb holds here is the immuneACCESS table cut down to in-frame rearrangements. Part of the clones is not present; checked against another copy, under half of the missing clones reflect an unresolved V gene, and the others are unexplained. D and trimming were read from the DNA, whereas the V and J calls and clone size are those reported in that table. The sample records 230,000 or so clones, just over 65% of which are singletons. 11% of the sample goes to the ten largest clones.

This clone was seen a few times. Its antigen is currently not known. Base-call qualities are not available, and no considerably larger clone is one nucleotide away. The donors were healthy, HIV-negative adults who had no recently reported acute infections or vaccinations. All donors were Caucasian adults living in Nashville, Tennessee, USA. Magnetic negative selection was used to enrich CD4+ T cells, after which naive cells were positively selected on CD45RA and the negative fraction became the memory subset. Blood was collected by leukapheresis, and PBMCs were isolated by Ficoll-Histopaque density gradient centrifugation and then cryopreserved in liquid nitrogen vapor phase. Purity and quantity of every magnetically sorted T cell population were checked by analytical flow cytometry. Genomic DNA was isolated from each sorted fraction and quantified by UV absorbance on a Nanodrop 2000c.

The chain uses TRBV21-1 and TRBJ2-7; the table's TRBD1 call for D was not verified on the DNA. TRBV21-1 is deemed a pseudogene. The sequenced material came from memory CD4+ T cells sorted from blood. In the paper's terms, the cell subset or site label means: CD45RA-negative fraction. The TCR comes from a man aged 25-45 years in good health. For the CDR3, the sequence is CASRRDRGYEQYF. At the DNA level, the sequence is TGTGCCAGCAGAAGGGACAGGGGCTACGAGCAGTACTTC.